Presented here are 21 T cell receptor beta chains from one specimen sequenced in a study of molecular identifiers for immune sequencing clone quantification. TCRdb processed the PCR reads anew with MiXCR; each CDR3 protein has one entry. The profile shows 300,000 to 350,000 distinct CDR3 sequences, 20% to 25% of them singletons. Sequenced: naive CD8+ T cells from blood, with Jurkat cell RNA spiked in. Subset given: FACS-sorted CD8+CD4-CCR7+CD45RA+ naive T cells. Receptors were obtained from a human donor in good health. Some libraries in this study had Jurkat cell RNA spiked in.

A note on this clonotype: This may be a read error, as it is one base from a much larger clone. The chain joins TRBV29-1 to TRBJ2-1, with D tentatively TRBD2 (6 bases). This CDR3 comprises 15 residues. The germline CDR1 and CDR2 sequences are SQVTM and ANQGSEA. With 4 bases removed from V and 7 bases from J, the gap between germline ends came to 20 bases. The chain's CDR3 is CSVAWRTSRKNEQFF. The CDR3 DNA follows: TGCAGCGTTGCCTGGAGAACTAGCAGGAAGAATGAGCAGTTCTTC.

With respect to this clonotype: A much larger clone differs by one base, so this may be a read error. This sequence joins TRBV5-1 and TRBJ1-1; D remains ambiguous. In germline, CDR1 is SGHRS, CDR2 YFSETQ. This CDR3 has 13 amino acids. The CDR3 nucleotides are TGCGCCAGCGGCTTAATACTTGGCACTGAAGCTTTCTTT. As protein: CASGLILGTEAFF.

Ten or more counts support this clonotype. This chain connects TRBV29-1 to TRBJ2-2; D gene unclear. The CDR3 is made up of 11 amino acids. Germline V gives CDR1 SQVTM, CDR2 ANQGSEA. Trimming took off 5 bases at V and 4 bases at J, with 5 bases between the two ends. The CDR3 region has the DNA TGCAGCGTTTTTCGCACCGGGGAGCTGTTTTTT. It specifies CSVFRTGELFF.

This clonotype was seen at least ten times. The genes are TRBV7-9 and TRBJ2-7; D not resolved. The ends were cut back, 0 bases at V and 2 bases at J, with 17 bases in the middle. The CDR3 sequence is 17 residues long. Germline assignment: CDR1 SEHNR and CDR2 FQNEAQ (reference sequence). The CDR3 DNA sequence: TGTGCCAGCAGCTTAGCCGGTGGGGTAGAAGGGACCTACGAGCAGTACTTC. Translation: CASSLAGGVEGTYEQYF.

J is TRBJ2-3 and V is TRBV20-1; 8 positions agree with TRBD2. Losses at the gene ends were 3 bases for V and 3 bases for J; bases not matched to a gene: 5. The germline CDR1 and CDR2 sequences are DFQATT and SNEGSKA (reference sequence). This CDR3 region has 14 residues. CDR3: CSASGGAGTDTQYF. The CDR3, as DNA: TGCAGTGCTAGCGGGGGGGCCGGTACAGATACGCAGTATTTT.

This clonotype appeared many times. This chain joins TRBV14 and TRBJ2-4; D gene ambiguous. The CDR3 loop spans 17 amino acids. V shed 4 bases and J shed 0 bases, with 16 bases lying between them. The germline V gene encodes CDR1 SGHDN and CDR2 FVKESK. The CDR3 DNA sequence: TGTGCCAGCAGCCGAAGTATGCCGGCCGTAGCCAAAAACATTCAGTACTTC. Translation gives CASSRSMPAVAKNIQYF.

This clonotype occurred many times. The J gene is TRBJ2-1, the V gene TRBV12-3 or TRBV12-4; tentatively, D is TRBD2 (6 bases). The CDR3 loop spans 13 amino acids. The ends were cut back, 3 bases at V and 10 bases at J, with 13 bases in the middle. The CDR3 coding sequence is TGTGCCAGCAGTTTGGAGGGCTTGGGCGAGCAGTTCTTC. It yields the protein CASSLEGLGEQFF.

This clonotype has at least ten counts. The V gene is TRBV30, the J gene TRBJ2-1, with TRBD1 as a possible D gene (6 bases). CDR3 length: 15 amino acids. The ends were cut back, 3 bases at V and 4 bases at J, with 16 bases in the middle. Germline CDR1 and CDR2: GTSNPN and SVGIG (reference sequence). CDR3 protein: CAWSPPEDRYNEQFF. CDR3 sequence (DNA): TGTGCCTGGAGCCCACCTGAGGACAGATACAATGAGCAGTTCTTC.

This clonotype was seen at least ten times. The chain recombines TRBV28 with TRBJ2-7, with 7 bases lining up with TRBD2. Germline V lookup: CDR1 MDHEN, CDR2 SYDVKM. Trimming cost V 5 bases and J 2 bases; bases outside gene matches: 6. The CDR3 has 14 amino acids. CDR3 sequence (DNA): TGTGCCAGCAGTATGGCGGGAGTCACCTACGAGCAGTACTTC. It codes for CASSMAGVTYEQYF.

This clonotype was counted ten times or more. The V call is TRBV10-2, the J call TRBJ2-5, with a weak D call TRBD1 (5 bases). Trimming cost V 6 bases and J 7 bases, with 21 bases left between them. The CDR3 is made up of 15 amino acids. Germline V gene lookup returns CDR1 WSHSY and CDR2 SAAADI. The CDR3 bases are TGCGCCAGCAGCTCCCCTTCAGGGTTCCCCGGGACCCAGTACTTC. This gives the protein CASSSPSGFPGTQYF.

This clonotype has a handful of counts. Germline is not matched at one junction end, which may reflect a read error. This chain uses TRBV19 with TRBJ2-3; D gene uncertain. The germline V gene encodes CDR1 LNHDA and CDR2 SQIVND (reference sequence). The CDR3 loop spans 15 amino acids. The CDR3 is CASSSGESSTDTQYF. For the CDR3, the DNA is TGTGCCAGTAGTAGTGGTGAAAGTAGCACGGATACGCAGTATTTT.

A word on this clonotype: A much larger clone sits a single nucleotide away, making a read error possible. The V call is TRBV28, the J call TRBJ1-5; D not certain. V was trimmed by 3 bases and J by 7 bases, leaving 13 bases between them. Germline V gene sequence: CDR1 MDHEN, CDR2 SYDVKM. This CDR3 region has 14 residues. The CDR3 sequence is CASSFRAGKQPQHF. CDR3 nucleotides: TGTGCCAGCAGTTTTAGGGCAGGTAAACAGCCCCAGCATTTT.

As regards this clonotype: A much more abundant neighbour one base away suggests this may be a read error. The chain has TRBV19 and TRBJ2-1; the D call may be TRBD1 or TRBD2 (5 bases each). CDR3 length: 11 residues. V was clipped by 11 bases and J by 7 bases, with 12 bases between them. CDR1 LNHDA and CDR2 SQIVND come from the germline V gene (reference sequence). The CDR3 is CARGWGNEQFF. The CDR3 DNA reads TGTGCCCGTGGTTGGGGGAATGAGCAGTTCTTC.

This clonotype came up a few times. V gene TRBV12-3 or TRBV12-4 combines with J gene TRBJ2-7; TRBD1 might be the D (6 bases). The V gene lost 5 bases and the J gene lost 3 bases, with 8 bases spanning the gap. The CDR3 length is 12 residues. The CDR3, as DNA: TGTGCCAGCAGTAAGGACAGCTACGAGCAGTACTTC. Translated, it gives CASSKDSYEQYF.

This clonotype was seen a few times. The V gene is TRBV6-2 or TRBV6-3, the J gene TRBJ2-5, with TRBD2 matching over 11 bases. Germline V CDR1 and CDR2: MNHEY, SVGEGT. This CDR3 region has 20 residues. V was pared by 0 bases and J by 1 base, with 13 bases of the junction left unmatched. CDR3 sequence reads: CASSYSGTSGYLGSQETQYF. For the CDR3, the DNA is TGTGCCAGCAGTTACTCCGGGACTAGCGGCTACCTAGGATCCCAAGAGACCCAGTACTTC.

This clonotype has a count of ten or more. CDR3 nucleotide sequence: TGTGCCAGCAGTCAAAGGGATGCGGGTCAGCCCCAGCATTTT. It is translated as CASSQRDAGQPQHF. The chain has TRBV28 and TRBJ1-5; D is unclear. The CDR3 spans 14 residues. V lost 5 bases to trimming and J lost 6 bases, with 14 bases between them. Per germline, CDR1 MDHEN and CDR2 SYDVKM.

This rearrangement joins TRBV6-5 to TRBJ2-6; no firm D call. CDR3 size: 17 residues. V was cut by 0 bases and J by 0 bases, with 9 bases left in between. In germline, CDR1 is MNHEY, CDR2 SVGAGI. DNA for the CDR3: TGTGCCAGCAGTTACTCTCGTAGCTCCTCTGGGGCCAACGTCCTGACTTTC. It is translated as CASSYSRSSSGANVLTF.

This clonotype was observed at least ten times. The rearrangement uses TRBV4-1 and TRBJ2-2, with D tentatively TRBD1 or TRBD2 (5 bases each). The V gene lost 4 bases and the J gene lost 1 base, with 19 bases spanning the gap. This CDR3 is 18 amino acids long. Germline CDR1 and CDR2: MGHRA and YSYEKL. In DNA, the CDR3 is TGCGCCAGCAGCCTCACCCTACTGGGACCTATGAACACCGGGGAGCTGTTTTTT. It specifies CASSLTLLGPMNTGELFF.

This clonotype was seen many times. The J gene is TRBJ2-1, the V gene TRBV7-9; D perhaps matches TRBD2 (6 bases). There are 17 residues in the CDR3. Trimming cost V 5 bases and J 0 bases, with 17 bases left between them. Germline V gene lookup returns CDR1 SEHNR and CDR2 FQNEAQ (reference sequence). CDR3 residues: CASSALGTSSSYNEQFF. The CDR3 DNA sequence: TGTGCCAGCAGCGCGCTAGGGACTTCCAGCTCCTACAATGAGCAGTTCTTC.

A remark on this clonotype: A junction end diverges from the germline sequence, so it may reflect a read error. This sequence joins TRBV27 and TRBJ2-7; 10 bases fit TRBD1. Germline V gene data show CDR1 as MNHEY and CDR2 as SMNVEV (reference sequence). The CDR3 runs to 15 residues. The CDR3 spells CACSLFKGQGYEQYF. In DNA form, the CDR3 reads TGTGCCTGCAGTCTGTTTAAGGGACAGGGGTACGAGCAGTACTTC.

Ten or more counts support this clonotype. This rearrangement joins TRBV7-2 to TRBJ2-2; D perhaps matches TRBD1 (6 bases). The CDR3 spans 21 residues. The V end was cut by 4 bases, the J end by 8 bases, with 35 bases between. Per germline, CDR1 SGHTA and CDR2 FQGNSA. This CDR3 reads CASSSGIVGTTLLSLGGELFF. DNA of the CDR3: TGTGCCAGCAGCTCGGGGATCGTCGGGACAACTCTATTGTCTCTAGGGGGGGAGCTGTTTTTT.